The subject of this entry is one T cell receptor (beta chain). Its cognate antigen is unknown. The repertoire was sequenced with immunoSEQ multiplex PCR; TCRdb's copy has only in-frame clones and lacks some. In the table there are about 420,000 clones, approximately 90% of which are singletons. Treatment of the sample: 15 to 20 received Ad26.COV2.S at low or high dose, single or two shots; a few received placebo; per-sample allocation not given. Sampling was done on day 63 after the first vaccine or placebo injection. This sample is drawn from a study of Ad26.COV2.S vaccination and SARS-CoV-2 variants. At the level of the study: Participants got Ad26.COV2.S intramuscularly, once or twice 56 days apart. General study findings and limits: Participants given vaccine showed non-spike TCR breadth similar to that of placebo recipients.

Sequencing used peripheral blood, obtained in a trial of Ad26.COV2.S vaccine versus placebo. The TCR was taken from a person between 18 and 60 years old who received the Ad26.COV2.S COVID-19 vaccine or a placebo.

Here the CDR3 reads CASSGPSGSYNEQFF. The CDR3 DNA sequence: TGTGCCAGCAGTGGACCTAGCGGTTCCTACAATGAGCAGTTCTTC. V gene TRBV2 combines with J gene TRBJ2-1, with TRBD2 matching 7 bases. The J segment lost 1 base and the V segment lost 4 bases, leaving 4 bases of the junction unmatched. The CDR3 has 15 amino acids. Germline values: CDR1 SNHLY, CDR2 FYNNEI.